The 21 T cell receptor beta chains below come from one sample, sequenced in a study of blood T cell repertoires in COVID-19. The method was immunoSEQ multiplex PCR; TCRdb's version includes in-frame clones alone and lacks a portion of them. This sample has roughly 210,000 clones, with 84% found just once. Sequenced input: peripheral blood. These receptors all come from a woman aged 80 or over with COVID-19, enrolled during active disease.

This chain connects TRBV28 to TRBJ2-1; unclear D gene. The CDR3 length is 12 residues. CDR1 and CDR2 (germline): MDHEN, SYDVKM. Trimming shortened V by 3 bases and J by 6 bases, and 6 bases separated the two germline ends. CDR3: CASSFDFNEQFF. CDR3 nucleotides: TGTGCCAGCAGTTTCGACTTCAATGAGCAGTTCTTC.

This chain uses TRBV19 with TRBJ2-1, with 8 bases matching TRBD2. CDR3 size: 15 residues. Germline V CDR1 and CDR2: LNHDA, SQIVND (reference sequence). V lost 1 base, J lost 3 bases, and 2 bases stayed unmatched. The CDR3 DNA follows: TGTGCCAGTAGTATAGCCAGCGGGGGCTACAATGAGCAGTTCTTC. Its protein product is CASSIASGGYNEQFF.

The V and J genes are TRBV9 and TRBJ1-2; weak D call: TRBD1 (5 bases). This CDR3 is built from 15 residues. CDR1 and CDR2 (germline): SGDLS, YYNGEE. V was trimmed by 4 bases and J by 8 bases, leaving 21 bases between them. The CDR3: CASSPQTAPLSGYTF. The CDR3 DNA sequence: TGTGCCAGCAGCCCCCAGACAGCTCCTCTATCCGGCTACACCTTC.

The CDR3 protein is CASSIGDRDVPQHF. CDR3 bases: TGTGCCAGTAGTATAGGGGACAGGGATGTGCCCCAGCATTTT. The rearrangement joins TRBV19 to TRBJ1-5, with 9 bases matching TRBD1. The CDR3 is 14 amino acids. CDR1 is LNHDA and CDR2 is SQIVND in the germline V gene (reference sequence). The ends lost 1 base at V and 9 bases at J; junction bases unmatched: 4.

A single count supports this clone. The chain recombines TRBV4-3 with TRBJ2-6; D is perhaps TRBD1 (6 bases). Trimming pared 0 bases from V and 2 bases from J, leaving 11 bases between. Germline CDR1 LGHNA, CDR2 YSLEER. This CDR3 is built from 17 residues. The CDR3 region is CASSQDGGSPGANVLTF. Written as DNA, the CDR3 is TGCGCCAGCAGCCAAGATGGGGGCAGCCCTGGGGCCAACGTCCTGACTTTC.

The chain combines TRBV5-4 with TRBJ2-1, with 12 positions matching TRBD2. The germline gives CDR1 SGHNT, CDR2 YYREEE (reference sequence). CDR3 length: 17 residues. J gave up 4 bases and V 3 bases, and 8 bases lay outside the gene matches. CDR3 nucleotide sequence: TGTGCCAGCAGCTGGGGTGCTAGCGGGGGGGGTTACAATGAGCAGTTCTTC. This sequence encodes CASSWGASGGGYNEQFF.

The chain combines TRBV2 with TRBJ2-5, with D possibly being TRBD2 (6 bases). The CDR3 runs to 13 residues. With 1 base removed from V and 4 bases from J, the gap between germline ends came to 7 bases. Germline V gene data show CDR1 as SNHLY and CDR2 as FYNNEI. CDR3 bases: TGTGCCAGCAGTGAAGGACTAGTAGAGACCCAGTACTTC. It translates to CASSEGLVETQYF.

The V gene is TRBV4-2, the J gene TRBJ2-2, with 12 nucleotides matching TRBD2. This CDR3 is built from 17 residues. The V gene's germline CDR1 is LGHNA and CDR2 YNFKEQ. V lost 1 base, J lost 2 bases, and 2 bases stayed unmatched. CDR3 amino acids: CASSQGLAGANTGELFF. The CDR3 DNA sequence: TGTGCCAGCAGCCAAGGACTAGCGGGGGCCAACACCGGGGAGCTGTTTTTT.

CDR3 residues: CASSEQGGKLFF. The DNA for the CDR3 is TGTGCCAGCAGTGAACAGGGCGGAAAACTGTTTTTT. The V gene is TRBV6-1, the J gene TRBJ1-4; possible D gene TRBD1, 5 bases. This CDR3 is built from 12 residues. CDR1 and CDR2 from the germline V gene are MNHNS and SASEGT. Trimming left V 2 bases short and J 10 bases short, with 8 bases between.

The genes are TRBV11-2 and TRBJ2-5; TRBD2 matches 12 bases. The CDR3 sequence is 14 residues long. CDR1 is SGHAT and CDR2 is FQNNGV in the germline V gene. Germline trimming cut 5 bases from V and 5 bases from J; bases unmatched to any gene: 3. CDR3 coding DNA: TGTGCCAGCAGCGCGACTAGCGGGGGTGAGACCCAGTACTTC. Protein: CASSATSGGETQYF.

This clone came up once. The chain has TRBV5-1 and TRBJ1-6; weak D call: TRBD1 (6 bases). V was clipped by 1 base and J by 5 bases, with 13 bases between them. The CDR3 loop spans 16 amino acids. CDR1 is SGHRS and CDR2 is YFSETQ in the germline V gene. This chain's CDR3 is CASSLRGGPNNSPLHF. CDR3 bases: TGCGCCAGCAGCTTGAGGGGGGGTCCTAATAATTCACCCCTCCACTTT.

This clone was seen just once. The V and J genes are TRBV7-2 and TRBJ1-2; 7 nucleotides align to TRBD1. The CDR3 sequence is 12 residues long. V dropped 4 bases and J dropped 6; count of bases not matched to a gene: 2. Germline CDR1 and CDR2: SGHTA and FQGNSA. CDR3 sequence reads: CASSSTGNGYTF. In nucleotides, the CDR3 is TGTGCCAGCAGCTCGACAGGGAATGGCTACACCTTC.

The chain employs TRBV7-9 and TRBJ2-1, with 10 bases aligning to TRBD1. The V gene's germline CDR1 is SEHNR and CDR2 FQNEAQ (reference sequence). With 6 bases clipped from V and 6 bases from J, the junction kept 5 bases outside the gene matches. The CDR3 spans 14 residues. CDR3 protein: CASRHRTGGNEQFF. The CDR3 DNA is TGTGCCAGCAGACACCGGACAGGGGGCAATGAGCAGTTCTTC.

This chain links TRBV28 with TRBJ1-5; D might be TRBD1 (6 bases). This CDR3 region has 15 residues. The V gene lost 8 bases and the J gene lost 3 bases, with 17 bases spanning the gap. Germline loops: CDR1 MDHEN, CDR2 SYDVKM. The CDR3 DNA reads as TGTGCCAGCGGGTCTCAACAGGGTACCAATCAGCCCCAGCATTTT. Amino acids: CASGSQQGTNQPQHF.

This clone appeared a few times. This chain links TRBV7-2 with TRBJ1-2; TRBD1 matches 9 bases. Germline lookup yields CDR1 SGHTA and CDR2 FQGNSA. The V gene end was trimmed by 5 bases and the J gene end by 5 bases; junction bases not matched to a gene: 3. The CDR3 sequence is 13 residues long. The CDR3 region is CASSIGTGYGYTF. CDR3 sequence (DNA): TGTGCCAGCAGCATCGGGACAGGGTATGGCTACACCTTC.

The chain employs TRBV19 and TRBJ2-1, with TRBD1 as a possible D gene (5 bases). The CDR3 sequence is 12 residues long. The V end was cut by 5 bases, the J end by 7 bases, with 9 bases between. The germline gives CDR1 LNHDA, CDR2 SQIVND (reference sequence). This CDR3 reads CASSLTANEQFF. CDR3 bases: TGTGCCAGTAGTCTGACAGCAAATGAGCAGTTCTTC.

This chain uses TRBV6-5 with TRBJ2-1; 8 bases are a match to TRBD1. CDR3 length: 12 residues. CDR1 is MNHEY and CDR2 is SVGAGI in the germline V gene. For the CDR3, the DNA is TGTGCTTCTAGCAGGGGGCACCATGAGCAGTTCTTC. It encodes CASSRGHHEQFF.

The rearrangement joins TRBV19 to TRBJ2-2; 12 bases align to TRBD1. Germline-derived CDR1 and CDR2 are LNHDA and SQIVND (reference sequence). J lost 4 bases, V lost 5 bases, and 8 bases had no gene match. CDR3 length equals 17 residues. CDR3 sequence: CASSPWGQGAATGELFF. The CDR3 DNA reads TGTGCCAGTAGTCCCTGGGGACAGGGGGCGGCCACCGGGGAGCTGTTTTTT.

The chain couples TRBV11-1 to TRBJ2-7, with 10 bases aligning to TRBD1. The germline CDR1 and CDR2 sequences are SGHAT and FQDESV (reference sequence). The CDR3 loop spans 15 amino acids. V dropped 5 bases and J dropped 2; count of bases not matched to a gene: 6. The CDR3 loop reads CASSMWDRGAYEQYV. CDR3 nucleotides: TGTGCCAGCAGCATGTGGGACAGGGGTGCCTACGAGCAGTACGTC.

The rearrangement joins TRBV7-2 to TRBJ2-6; D is undetermined. This CDR3 contains 12 residues. From germline, CDR1 is SGHTA and CDR2 FQGNSA. The V and J ends lost 2 bases and 7 bases respectively, with 3 bases between them. Here the CDR3 reads CASSLSANVLTF. CDR3 nucleotide sequence: TGTGCCAGCAGCTTAAGCGCCAACGTCCTGACTTTC.

V usage is TRBV13 and J usage is TRBJ1-3, with D maybe TRBD1 (5 bases). Germline CDR1 is PRHDT and CDR2 is FYEKMQ (reference sequence). The CDR3 is made up of 15 amino acids. V was cut by 5 bases and J by 0 bases, with 11 bases left in between. The CDR3 sequence is CASSRRQSSGNTIYF. DNA for the CDR3: TGTGCCAGCAGCCGTAGACAGTCCTCTGGAAACACCATATATTTT.